This TCR beta chain was captured by sequencing in a study of blood T cells in healthy people across ages. Study-wide points: TCR beta diversity was tightly associated with the proportion of naive T cells.

For this clonotype: Its antigen is undetermined.

Isolation yielded PBMCs, at least 6 million per sample, in every case. Extracted total RNA amounted to at least 5.5 micrograms for each sample. Primed by a sample-barcoded 5' primer and a J-beta primer mix, a second PCR proceeded for 7 to 11 cycles. Every individual sample yielded 2.5 million or more paired-end reads (each containing CDR3). Each CDR3 protein gets one entry after TCRdb re-called the 5' RACE reads with MiXCR. Seen here are about 780,000 distinct CDR3 sequences, around 50% observed once, and the top ten hold 15% to 20%. The sequenced material came from blood. The clonotype originates from an elderly man in good health.

CDR3 protein: CASSPRASAYTEAFF. In DNA form, the CDR3 reads TGTGCCAGCAGCCCTCGGGCCTCCGCGTACACTGAAGCTTTCTTT. The chain has TRBV7-2 and TRBJ1-1, with unresolved D. Trimming took 5 bases from V and 3 from J, leaving 16 bases between them. The germline V gene has CDR1 SGHTA and CDR2 FQGNSA. The CDR3 is 15 amino acids.